This T cell receptor (beta chain) stems from a study of blood T cell repertoires in COVID-19. Study context: Acute and convalescent COVID-19 samples came from the United States, Italy and Spain. Nucleic acid was either cDNA or gDNA, and it came from T cells, B-cell-depleted T cells, or PBMCs.

The J segment lost 3 bases and the V segment lost 2 bases, leaving 3 bases of the junction unmatched. The CDR3 has 15 residues. Germline CDR1 reads MNHEY; CDR2 reads SVGEGT. Source study methods: Amplified reference gene primers provided the basis for estimating nucleated cell counts. Measured with immunoSEQ multiplex PCR; TCRdb has only the in-frame clones, and not every one. V and J calls plus clone size are reproduced from that table; the DNA served to infer D and trimming. The table has approximately 120,000 clones, around 80% seen once. The clonotype originates from a man aged 80 or over with active or convalescent COVID-19. This rearrangement joins TRBV6-2 or TRBV6-3 to TRBJ2-2, with TRBD1 matching over 7 bases. Material: peripheral blood. CDR3 protein: CASSYHQGDTGELFF. CDR3 coding DNA: TGTGCCAGCAGTTACCATCAGGGGGACACCGGGGAGCTGTTTTTT.